The clone carrying this TCR beta chain was seen once. The record originates from a study of blood T cell repertoires in COVID-19. Background on the study: Donors in the United States, Italy and Spain gave samples during acute or convalescent COVID-19. In each case, the material was cDNA or gDNA derived from T cells, B-cell-depleted T cells, or PBMCs.

CDR3 length: 13 amino acids. V was pared by 5 bases and J by 5 bases, with 12 bases between. In germline, CDR1 is SEHNR, CDR2 FQNEAQ (reference sequence). It was during active infection that Seattle patients were enrolled and then longitudinally followed. Authors' methods: Amplification of reference gene primers provided the estimated nucleated cell counts. The protocol was immunoSEQ multiplex PCR, while the TCRdb copy is restricted to in-frame clones and leaves out a portion. For V, J and clone size, that table is used; D and trimming come from the DNA. The table includes some 500,000 clones, about 88% detected once.

This chain links TRBV7-9 with TRBJ1-1, with D hard to call. The TCR comes from a woman aged 50 to 60 with COVID-19, enrolled during active disease. What was sequenced was peripheral blood. The CDR3 loop is CASSEERRTEAFF. The CDR3 DNA is TGTGCCAGCAGCGAGGAGAGAAGGACTGAAGCTTTCTTT. The full variable domain, rest sourced from reference TRBV7-9 and TRBJ1-1, is DTGVSQNPRHKITKRGQNVTFRCDPISEHNRLYWYRQTLGQGPEFLTYFQNEAQLEKSRLLSDRFSAERPKGSFSTLEIQRTEQGDSAMYLCASSEERRTEAFFGQGTRLTVV.